This TCR beta chain was obtained from a study of technical replicates of blood from a handful of donors. The table came from immunoSEQ multiplex PCR; TCRdb's copy has only in-frame clones and leaves some out. The sample consists of under 85,000 clones, more than 90% of them appearing once. The V gene lost 3 bases and the J gene lost 4 bases, with 18 bases spanning the gap. This CDR3 contains 16 residues. Per the germline V gene, CDR1 is MGHRA and CDR2 is YSYEKL. Material: T cells isolated from PBMCs. The sequence was collected from a human donor in good health. Some clones in this sample may be carry-over from other donors' samples. The rearrangement links TRBV4-1 to TRBJ2-5; no clear D gene. The CDR3 here is CASSQSGGSILETQYF. In nucleotides, the CDR3 is TGCGCCAGCAGCCAGTCCGGCGGATCGATCTTAGAGACCCAGTACTTC.